Below, 12 T cell receptor beta chains from the same sample are listed, as sequenced in a study of the immune and genomic landscape of osteosarcoma. Profiling relied on immunoSEQ multiplex PCR, and the TCRdb table lists in-frame clones only, not all of them. Here the sample spans 10,000 or so clones, approximately 71% being singletons. Osteosarcoma specimens were post-treatment primary, local recurrence and metastasis tumors from poor-prognosis patients. Sequencing was done on a sample of osteosarcoma tumor tissue from the lung. These TCRs come from a human donor with osteosarcoma.

Points on this clone: Other DNA sequences within the sample encode an identical CDR3. The gene calls are TRBV19 and TRBJ2-3; D call uncertain. The CDR3 length is 15 residues. V lost 1 base, J lost 0 bases, and 8 bases lay in between. Germline V CDR1 and CDR2: LNHDA, SQIVND (reference sequence). CDR3 coding DNA: TGTGCCAGTAGTATAGGAGTTGCTAGCACAGATACGCAGTATTTT. Its protein is CASSIGVASTDTQYF. Combining the CDR3 with reference TRBV19 and TRBJ2-3 gives the whole variable domain DGGITQSPKYLFRKEGQNVTLSCEQNLNHDAMYWYRQDPGQGLRLIYYSQIVNDFQKGDIAEGYSVSREKKESFPLTVTSAQKNPTAFYLCASSIGVASTDTQYFGPGTRLTVL.

About this clone itself: At one end, the junction sequence differs from germline, possibly due to a read error. The sample carries other DNA sequences with the same CDR3. The V gene is TRBV9, the J gene TRBJ2-1, with D possibly matching TRBD2 (5 bases). Germline V gene sequence: CDR1 SGDLS, CDR2 YYNGEE. The CDR3 spans 16 residues. CDR3 region: CASSISGGGFYNEQFF. As DNA, the CDR3 is TGTGCTAGCAGCATTAGTGGAGGCGGGTTCTACAATGAGCAGTTCTTC. The full variable domain, with the rest looked up from reference TRBV9 and TRBJ2-1, is DSGVTQTPKHLITATGQRVTLRCSPRSGDLSVYWYQQSLDQGLQFLIQYYNGEERAKGNILERFSAQQFPDLHSELNLSSLELGDSALYFCASSISGGGFYNEQFFGPGTRLTVL.

J is TRBJ2-3 and V is TRBV6-4; D tentatively reads TRBD1 or TRBD2 (5 bases each). V shed 6 bases and J shed 4 bases, with 14 bases lying between them. Germline V CDR1 and CDR2: MRHNA, SNTAGT. CDR3 length equals 14 residues. The CDR3 region has the DNA TGTGCCAGCAGCCCCGGGGCGGAGGCAGATACGCAGTATTTT. Translation: CASSPGAEADTQYF.

The chain links TRBV19 to TRBJ2-1; D is perhaps TRBD1 (6 bases). This CDR3 spans 14 amino acids. V was cut by 3 bases and J by 8 bases, with 14 bases left in between. Germline loops: CDR1 LNHDA, CDR2 SQIVND (reference sequence). The CDR3 here is CASSIGTQGYEQFF. The CDR3 DNA sequence: TGTGCCAGTAGTATCGGGACCCAGGGGTATGAGCAGTTCTTC. Complete variable domain (other parts from reference TRBV19 and TRBJ2-1): DGGITQSPKYLFRKEGQNVTLSCEQNLNHDAMYWYRQDPGQGLRLIYYSQIVNDFQKGDIAEGYSVSREKKESFPLTVTSAQKNPTAFYLCASSIGTQGYEQFFGPGTRLTVL.

The V call is TRBV18, the J call TRBJ1-5; 8 bases align to TRBD1. The CDR3 is 15 amino acids. The V gene's germline CDR1 is KGHSH and CDR2 LQKENI. The junction had 11 bases not matched to a gene; V was cut back by 6 bases and J by 7 bases. CDR3 sequence reads: CASSLTGGMDQPQHF. The CDR3 DNA sequence: TGTGCCAGCTCCCTCACAGGGGGGATGGACCAGCCCCAGCATTTT.

The chain carries TRBV7-3 and TRBJ2-2; 8 nucleotides agree with TRBD2. CDR1 SGHTA and CDR2 FQGTGA come from the germline V gene. There are 17 residues in the CDR3. V was clipped by 4 bases and J by 3 bases; unmatched bases: 10. The CDR3 DNA follows: TGTGCCAGCAGCTCCGGGACTAGAGCCGTGGACACCGGGGAGCTGTTTTTT. Amino acids: CASSSGTRAVDTGELFF.

This clone was detected a few times. J is TRBJ1-2 and V is TRBV19, with D possibly TRBD1 on 5 matching bases. The CDR3 covers 13 residues. CDR1 and CDR2 from the germline V gene are LNHDA and SQIVND (reference sequence). V lost 5 bases, J lost 4 bases, and 11 bases lay in between. DNA for the CDR3: TGTGCCAGTAGTTCGGGGGGTTCCTATGGCTACACCTTC. It yields the protein CASSSGGSYGYTF.

This clone was seen just once. The rearrangement uses TRBV29-1 and TRBJ2-3; possible D gene TRBD2, 7 bases. This CDR3 comprises 15 residues. Trimming pared 4 bases from V and 1 base from J, leaving 15 bases between. Germline assignment: CDR1 SQVTM and CDR2 ANQGSEA. CDR3: CSVGGGRKGTDTQYF. DNA for the CDR3: TGCAGCGTTGGGGGGGGGCGGAAAGGCACAGATACGCAGTATTTT.

The chain employs TRBV7-9 and TRBJ2-5; possible D gene TRBD2, 7 bases. Germline CDR1 and CDR2: SEHNR and FQNEAQ (reference sequence). The CDR3 contains 15 residues. The ends were cut back, 5 bases at V and 3 bases at J, with 16 bases in the middle. The CDR3 protein is CASSHTPGGKETQYF. CDR3 coding DNA: TGTGCCAGCAGCCACACGCCGGGGGGCAAAGAGACCCAGTACTTC.

V is TRBV6-1 and J is TRBJ1-1; no clear D. The CDR3 has 13 amino acids. CDR1 and CDR2 (germline): MNHNS, SASEGT. Trimming left V 6 bases short and J 0 bases short, with 8 bases between. CDR3 amino acids: CASSSSMNTEAFF. CDR3 nucleotides: TGTGCCAGCAGCTCTTCGATGAACACTGAAGCTTTCTTT.

The gene calls are TRBV5-5 and TRBJ1-1, with D hard to call. Germline lookup yields CDR1 SGHKS and CDR2 YYEKEE (reference sequence). The CDR3 runs 15 residues. V lost 4 bases to trimming and J lost 5 bases, with 18 bases between them. The CDR3 loop reads CASSLLLLRGTEAFF. The CDR3 nucleotides read TGTGCCAGCAGCCTCCTTCTCCTTAGAGGGACTGAAGCTTTCTTT.

This clone was seen only once. The chain carries TRBV30 and TRBJ1-3; D is undetermined. Germline CDR1 is GTSNPN and CDR2 is SVGIG (reference sequence). Deletions cut 0 bases from V and 8 bases from J, with 8 bases between. The CDR3 runs to 12 residues. The CDR3 loop reads CAWSVRADTIYF. CDR3 coding DNA: TGTGCCTGGAGTGTCCGCGCGGACACCATATATTTT.